This passage covers 12 T cell receptor beta chains from one sample sequenced in a study of blood T cell repertoires in COVID-19. The assay was immunoSEQ multiplex PCR, and TCRdb's table has in-frame clones only and misses some. The sample yields 250,000 to 350,000 clones, 70% to 90% seen once. The sample comprised PBMCs or T cells enriched from blood (not recorded which). The source is a woman in her twenties or thirties who had recovered from COVID-19.

The chain carries TRBV28 and TRBJ1-1; TRBD1 matches at 8 bases. The germline V gene encodes CDR1 MDHEN and CDR2 SYDVKM. The V and J ends lost 6 bases and 6 bases, in that order; junction bases with no gene match: 15. The CDR3 has 16 residues. This chain's CDR3 is CASSHRFGQGGAEAFF. In DNA, the CDR3 is TGTGCCAGCAGCCACCGTTTCGGACAGGGAGGTGCTGAAGCTTTCTTT.

This chain links TRBV28 with TRBJ2-5; D is ambiguous. The CDR3 loop spans 14 amino acids. Trimming pared 4 bases from V and 2 bases from J, leaving 11 bases between. Looked up from germline, CDR1 is MDHEN and CDR2 is SYDVKM. CDR3 amino acids: CASSSPDGQETQYF. CDR3 nucleotides: TGTGCCAGCAGTTCCCCCGACGGGCAAGAGACCCAGTACTTC.

The chain links TRBV11-3 to TRBJ2-1, with D possibly TRBD1 on 5 matching bases. The V gene lost 1 base and the J gene lost 6 bases, with 10 bases spanning the gap. Germline-derived CDR1 and CDR2 are SGHNT and YENEEA. The CDR3 spans 14 residues. This CDR3 is CASSLVAGSNEQFF. In DNA, the CDR3 is TGTGCCAGCAGCTTAGTTGCAGGGTCCAATGAGCAGTTCTTC.

The chain employs TRBV11-2 and TRBJ1-4; 7 bases agree with TRBD1. Germline V CDR1 and CDR2: SGHAT, FQNNGV. The ends lost 5 bases at V and 0 bases at J; junction bases unmatched: 6. The CDR3 is 16 residues long. The CDR3 sequence is CASSVTGDATNEKLFF. The CDR3 bases are TGTGCCAGCAGCGTAACAGGGGATGCAACTAATGAAAAACTGTTTTTT.

The chain recombines TRBV27 with TRBJ2-1, with 7 bases identical to TRBD2. Trimming removed 10 bases from V and 2 bases from J; junction bases left unmatched: 8. This CDR3 is 14 amino acids long. The V gene's germline CDR1 is MNHEY and CDR2 SMNVEV (reference sequence). The CDR3 reads CAKASGGPYNEQFF. The DNA of the CDR3 is TGTGCCAAAGCTAGCGGAGGCCCCTACAATGAGCAGTTCTTC.

The rearrangement links TRBV30 to TRBJ1-6; D call uncertain. Germline CDR1 is GTSNPN and CDR2 is SVGIG (reference sequence). CDR3 length equals 15 residues. Trimming pared 5 bases from V and 0 bases from J, leaving 11 bases between. CDR3 loop: CAWYVPGSYNSPLHF. CDR3 coding DNA: TGTGCCTGGTATGTCCCCGGCTCCTATAATTCACCCCTCCACTTT.

The rearrangement joins TRBV7-9 to TRBJ2-2, with D perhaps matching TRBD1 (6 bases). There are 15 residues in the CDR3. V was shortened by 5 bases and J by 5 bases, with 15 bases between the two germline ends. CDR1 SEHNR and CDR2 FQNEAQ come from the germline V gene (reference sequence). The CDR3 bases are TGTGCCAGCAGCGTACCAGGGGAGAGGACCGGGGAGCTGTTTTTT. It translates to CASSVPGERTGELFF.

The chain joins TRBV3-1 (or the pseudogene TRBV3-2) to TRBJ2-3; 13 bases are a match to TRBD2. Looked up from germline, CDR1 is LGHDT and CDR2 is YNNKEL (reference sequence). This CDR3 is 18 amino acids long. V trimming: 4 bases; J trimming: 0 bases; junction bases outside the gene matches: 7. The DNA for the CDR3 is TGTGCCAGCAGCCCGGGACTAGCGGGACAATCTAGCACAGATACGCAGTATTTT. Its translation: CASSPGLAGQSSTDTQYF.

The J gene is TRBJ2-7, the V gene TRBV13; the D gene is possibly TRBD1 (6 bases). The germline gives CDR1 PRHDT, CDR2 FYEKMQ (reference sequence). This CDR3 has 15 amino acids. V was trimmed by 5 bases and J by 1 base, leaving 15 bases between them. The CDR3 nucleotides are TGTGCCAGCAGCGGTACAGGGTCTAGTTCCTACGAGCAGTACTTC. This translates into CASSGTGSSSYEQYF.

Only one count was recorded for this clone. This chain connects TRBV19 to TRBJ1-5, with D perhaps TRBD1 (5 bases). This CDR3 contains 13 residues. Per the germline V gene, CDR1 is LNHDA and CDR2 is SQIVND (reference sequence). The V and J ends lost 9 bases and 7 bases respectively, with 16 bases between them. CDR3 loop: CASEGGARQPQHF. CDR3 sequence (DNA): TGTGCCAGCGAGGGAGGGGCGAGGCAGCCCCAGCATTTT.

The V gene is TRBV3-1 (or the pseudogene TRBV3-2), the J gene TRBJ1-2; tentative D call: TRBD1 (6 bases). Trimming removed 1 base from V and 4 bases from J, with 16 bases in between. The CDR3 length is 16 residues. Germline V CDR1 and CDR2: LGHDT, YNNKEL (reference sequence). CDR3 nucleotides: TGTGCCAGCAGCCAAGGCAACAGGGACAAGACCTATGGCTACACCTTC. This sequence encodes CASSQGNRDKTYGYTF.

The J gene is TRBJ2-1, the V gene TRBV5-4, with 7 bases that match TRBD2. After removal of 0 bases from V and 6 bases from J, the junction contained 6 bases not matched to a gene. The length of the CDR3 is 15 residues. The germline gives CDR1 SGHNT, CDR2 YYREEE (reference sequence). Here the CDR3 DNA reads TGTGCCAGCAGCTTGGGGATGGCGGGAGCCAATGAGCAGTTCTTC. Its translation: CASSLGMAGANEQFF.